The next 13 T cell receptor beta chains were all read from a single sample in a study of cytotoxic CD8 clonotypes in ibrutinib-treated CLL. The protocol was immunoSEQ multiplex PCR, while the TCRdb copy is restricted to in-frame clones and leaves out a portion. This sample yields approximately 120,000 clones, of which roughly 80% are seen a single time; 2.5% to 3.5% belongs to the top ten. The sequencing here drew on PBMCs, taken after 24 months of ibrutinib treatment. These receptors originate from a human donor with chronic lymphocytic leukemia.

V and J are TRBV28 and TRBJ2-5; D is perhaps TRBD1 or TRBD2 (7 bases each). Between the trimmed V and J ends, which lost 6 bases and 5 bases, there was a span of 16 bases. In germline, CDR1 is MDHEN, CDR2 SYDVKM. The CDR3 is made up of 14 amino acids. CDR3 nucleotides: TGTGCCAGCAGCGGAACAGGGGAGGGCGAGACCCAGTACTTC. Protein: CASSGTGEGETQYF.

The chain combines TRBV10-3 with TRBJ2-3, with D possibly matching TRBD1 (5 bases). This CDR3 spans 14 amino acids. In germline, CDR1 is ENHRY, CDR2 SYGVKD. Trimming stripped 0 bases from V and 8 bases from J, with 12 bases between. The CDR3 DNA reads TGTGCCATCAGTGAGTCGGGCAGGGTGGGTACGCAGTATTTT. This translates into CAISESGRVGTQYF.

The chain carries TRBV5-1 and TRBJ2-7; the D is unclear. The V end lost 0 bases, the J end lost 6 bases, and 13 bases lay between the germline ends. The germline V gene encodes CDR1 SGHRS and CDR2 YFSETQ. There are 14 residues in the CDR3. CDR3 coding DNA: TGCGCCAGCAGCTTGGCTCCACAAGGGCCCGAGCAGTACTTC. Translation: CASSLAPQGPEQYF.

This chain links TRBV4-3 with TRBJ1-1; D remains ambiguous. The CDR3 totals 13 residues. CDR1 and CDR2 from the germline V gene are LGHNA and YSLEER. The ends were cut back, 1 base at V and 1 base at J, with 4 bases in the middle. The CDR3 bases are TGCGCCAGCAGCCAAGGACAGAACACTGAAGCTTTCTTT. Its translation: CASSQGQNTEAFF.

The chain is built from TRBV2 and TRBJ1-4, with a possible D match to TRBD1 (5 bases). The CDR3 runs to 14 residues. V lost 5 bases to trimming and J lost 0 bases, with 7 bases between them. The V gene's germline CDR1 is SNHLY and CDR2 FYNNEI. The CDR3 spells CASSPRATNEKLFF. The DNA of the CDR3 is TGTGCCAGCAGTCCCAGGGCAACTAATGAAAAACTGTTTTTT.

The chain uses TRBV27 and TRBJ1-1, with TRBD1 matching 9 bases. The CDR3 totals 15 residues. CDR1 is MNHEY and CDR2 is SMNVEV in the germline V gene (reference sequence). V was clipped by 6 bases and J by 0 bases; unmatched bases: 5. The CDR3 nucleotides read TGTGCCAGCAGCCGGACAGGGGAAATGAACACTGAAGCTTTCTTT. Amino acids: CASSRTGEMNTEAFF.

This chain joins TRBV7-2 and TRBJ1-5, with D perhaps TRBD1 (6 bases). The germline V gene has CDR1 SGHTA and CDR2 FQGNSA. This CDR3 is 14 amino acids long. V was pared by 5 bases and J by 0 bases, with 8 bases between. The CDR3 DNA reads TGTGCCAGCAGCCTACAGGGTAGCAATCAGCCCCAGCATTTT. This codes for CASSLQGSNQPQHF. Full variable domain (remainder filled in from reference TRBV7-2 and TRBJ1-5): GAGVSQSPSNKVTEKGKDVELRCDPISGHTALYWYRQSLGQGLEFLIYFQGNSAPDKSGLPSDRFSAERTGGSVSTLTIQRTQQEDSAVYLCASSLQGSNQPQHFGDGTRLSIL.

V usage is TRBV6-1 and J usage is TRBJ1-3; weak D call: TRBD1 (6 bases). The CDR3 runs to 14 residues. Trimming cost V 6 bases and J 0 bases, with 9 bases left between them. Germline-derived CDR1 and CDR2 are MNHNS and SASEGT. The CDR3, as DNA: TGTGCCAGCAGGGACAGAGCCTCTGGAAACACCATATATTTT. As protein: CASRDRASGNTIYF.

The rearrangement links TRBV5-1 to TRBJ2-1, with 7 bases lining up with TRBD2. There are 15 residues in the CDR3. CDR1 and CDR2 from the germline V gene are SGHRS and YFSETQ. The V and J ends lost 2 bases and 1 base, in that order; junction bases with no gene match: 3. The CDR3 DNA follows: TGCGCCAGCAGCTTTGCGGGGGTTTCCTACAATGAGCAGTTCTTC. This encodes CASSFAGVSYNEQFF.

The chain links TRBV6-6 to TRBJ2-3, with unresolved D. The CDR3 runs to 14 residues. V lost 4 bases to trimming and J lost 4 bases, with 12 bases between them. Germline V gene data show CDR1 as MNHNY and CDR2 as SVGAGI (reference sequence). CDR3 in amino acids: CASSWSSAADTQYF. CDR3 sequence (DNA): TGTGCCAGCAGTTGGTCTAGTGCCGCAGATACGCAGTATTTT.

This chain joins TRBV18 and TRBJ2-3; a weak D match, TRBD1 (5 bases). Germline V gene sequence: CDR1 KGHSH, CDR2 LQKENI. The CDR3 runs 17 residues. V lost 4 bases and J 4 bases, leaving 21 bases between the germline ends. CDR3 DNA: TGTGCCAGCTCACGATTAATAAGGGGCGGACCGTCAGATACGCAGTATTTT. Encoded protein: CASSRLIRGGPSDTQYF.

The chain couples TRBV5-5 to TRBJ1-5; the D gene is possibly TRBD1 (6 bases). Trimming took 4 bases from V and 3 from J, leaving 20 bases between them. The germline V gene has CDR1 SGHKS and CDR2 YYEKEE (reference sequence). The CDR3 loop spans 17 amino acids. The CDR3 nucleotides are TGTGCCAGCAGCCGGATACAACAGGGTGGATTCAATCAGCCCCAGCATTTT. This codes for CASSRIQQGGFNQPQHF.

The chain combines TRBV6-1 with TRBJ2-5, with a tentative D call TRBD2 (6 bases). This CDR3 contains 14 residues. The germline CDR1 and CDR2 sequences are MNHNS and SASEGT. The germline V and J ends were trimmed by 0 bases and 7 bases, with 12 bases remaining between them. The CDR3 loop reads CASSEAGGVGTQYF. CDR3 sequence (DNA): TGTGCCAGCAGTGAAGCGGGGGGAGTTGGGACCCAGTACTTC.